In this sample, the clone carrying this TCR beta chain turned up a few times. These data belong to a study of T cell repertoires in cytomegalovirus infection. Germline V gene lookup returns CDR1 MNHEY and CDR2 SVGAGI. With V trimmed by 6 bases and J by 4 bases, 6 bases remained unmatched. The CDR3 runs 15 residues. TCRdb processed the reads anew with MiXCR; each CDR3 protein has one entry. The repertoire holds some 180,000 distinct CDR3 sequences, with 15% to 20% as singletons. The specimen sequenced was PBMCs. The receptor comes from a human donor in good health (CMV status not recorded). Some clones in this sample may be carry-over from other donors' samples. The chain is built from TRBV6-5 and TRBJ2-1; 10 bases align to TRBD2. CDR3 DNA: TGTGCCAGCAGGACGAGGACTAGCGGATACAATGAGCAGTTCTTC. The encoded protein is CASRTRTSGYNEQFF.